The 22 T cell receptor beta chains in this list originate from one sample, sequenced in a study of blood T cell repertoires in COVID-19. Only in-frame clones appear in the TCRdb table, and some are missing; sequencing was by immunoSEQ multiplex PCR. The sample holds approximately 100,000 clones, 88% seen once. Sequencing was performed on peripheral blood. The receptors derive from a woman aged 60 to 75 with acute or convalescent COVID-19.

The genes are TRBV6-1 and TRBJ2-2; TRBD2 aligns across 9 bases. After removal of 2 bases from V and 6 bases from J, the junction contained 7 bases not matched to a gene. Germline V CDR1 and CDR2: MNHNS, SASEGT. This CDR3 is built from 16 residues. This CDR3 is CASSELASGIAGELFF. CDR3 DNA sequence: TGTGCCAGCAGTGAATTGGCTAGCGGGATTGCCGGGGAGCTGTTTTTT.

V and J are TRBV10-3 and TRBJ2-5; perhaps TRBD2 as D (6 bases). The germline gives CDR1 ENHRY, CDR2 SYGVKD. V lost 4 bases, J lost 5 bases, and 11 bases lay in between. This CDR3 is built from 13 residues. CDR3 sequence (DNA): TGTGCCATCAGTGGGGCAGGGAGGGAGACCCAGTACTTC. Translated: CAISGAGRETQYF.

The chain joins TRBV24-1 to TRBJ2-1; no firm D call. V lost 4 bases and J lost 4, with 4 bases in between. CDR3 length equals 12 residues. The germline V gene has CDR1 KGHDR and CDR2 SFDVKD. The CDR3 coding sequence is TGTGCCACCAGTGACCTTTACAATGAGCAGTTCTTC. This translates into CATSDLYNEQFF.

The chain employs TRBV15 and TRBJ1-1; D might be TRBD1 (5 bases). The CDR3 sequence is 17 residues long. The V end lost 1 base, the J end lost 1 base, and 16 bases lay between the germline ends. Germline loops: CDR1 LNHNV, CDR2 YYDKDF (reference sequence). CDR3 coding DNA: TGTGCCACCAGCAGAGCCGCCTGGGGCAGCCGGAACACTGAAGCTTTCTTT. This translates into CATSRAAWGSRNTEAFF. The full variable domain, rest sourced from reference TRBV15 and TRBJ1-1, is DAMVIQNPRYQVTQFGKPVTLSCSQTLNHNVMYWYQQKSSQAPKLLFHYYDKDFNNEADTPDNFQSRRPNTSFCFLDIRSPGLGDTAMYLCATSRAAWGSRNTEAFFGQGTRLTVV.

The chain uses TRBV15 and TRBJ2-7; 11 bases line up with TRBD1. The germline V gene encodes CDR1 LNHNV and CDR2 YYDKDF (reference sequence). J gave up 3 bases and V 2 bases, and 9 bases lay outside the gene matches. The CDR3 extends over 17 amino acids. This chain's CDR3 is CATSRSGAGQGVYEQYF. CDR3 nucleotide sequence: TGTGCCACCAGCAGATCCGGAGCGGGACAGGGGGTCTACGAGCAGTACTTC.

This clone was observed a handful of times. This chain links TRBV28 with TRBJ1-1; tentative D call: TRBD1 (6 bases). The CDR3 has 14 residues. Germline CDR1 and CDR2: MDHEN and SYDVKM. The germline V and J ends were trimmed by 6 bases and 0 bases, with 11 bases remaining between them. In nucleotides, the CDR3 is TGTGCCAGCAGGCCAGGGGCCGTGAACACTGAAGCTTTCTTT. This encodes CASRPGAVNTEAFF.

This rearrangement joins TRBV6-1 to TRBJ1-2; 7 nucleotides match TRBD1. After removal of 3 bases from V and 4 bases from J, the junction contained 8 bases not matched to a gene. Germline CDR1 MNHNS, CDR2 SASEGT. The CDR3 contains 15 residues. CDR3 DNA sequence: TGTGCCAGCAGTGATGCTTCAGGGGGTAGCTATGGCTACACCTTC. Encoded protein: CASSDASGGSYGYTF.

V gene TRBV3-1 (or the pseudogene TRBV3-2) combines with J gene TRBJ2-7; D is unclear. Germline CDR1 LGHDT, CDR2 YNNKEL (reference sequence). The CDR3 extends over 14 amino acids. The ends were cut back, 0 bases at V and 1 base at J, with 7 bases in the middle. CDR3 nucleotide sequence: TGTGCCAGCAGCCAAGATGCGAGATCCTACGAGCAGTACGTC. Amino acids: CASSQDARSYEQYV.

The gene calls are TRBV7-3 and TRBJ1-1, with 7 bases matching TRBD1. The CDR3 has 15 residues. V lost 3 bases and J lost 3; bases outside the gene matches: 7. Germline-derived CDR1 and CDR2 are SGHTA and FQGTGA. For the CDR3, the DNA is TGTGCCAGCAGCTTGCTGCCCAGGGGGTACACTGAAGCTTTCTTT. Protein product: CASSLLPRGYTEAFF.

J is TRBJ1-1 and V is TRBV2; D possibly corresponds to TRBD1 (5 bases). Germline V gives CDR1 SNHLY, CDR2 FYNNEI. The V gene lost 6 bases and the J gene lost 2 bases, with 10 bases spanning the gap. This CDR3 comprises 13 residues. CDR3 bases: TGTGCCAGCAGGACGACAGAAAACACTGAAGCTTTCTTT. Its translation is CASRTTENTEAFF.

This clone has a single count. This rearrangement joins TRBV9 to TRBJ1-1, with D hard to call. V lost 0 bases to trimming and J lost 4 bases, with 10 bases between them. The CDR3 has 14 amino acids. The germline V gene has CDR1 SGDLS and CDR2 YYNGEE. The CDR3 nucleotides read TGTGCCAGCAGCGTAGGCGGGAGCGGCACTGAAGCTTTCTTT. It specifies CASSVGGSGTEAFF.

The CDR3, as DNA: TGCAGCGTTGTCGACGGAGCTAACTATGGCTACACCTTC. Its translation: CSVVDGANYGYTF. V usage is TRBV29-1 and J usage is TRBJ1-2; D is undetermined. Germline V gene lookup returns CDR1 SQVTM and CDR2 ANQGSEA. The germline V and J ends were trimmed by 4 bases and 0 bases, with 9 bases remaining between them. CDR3 length equals 13 residues.

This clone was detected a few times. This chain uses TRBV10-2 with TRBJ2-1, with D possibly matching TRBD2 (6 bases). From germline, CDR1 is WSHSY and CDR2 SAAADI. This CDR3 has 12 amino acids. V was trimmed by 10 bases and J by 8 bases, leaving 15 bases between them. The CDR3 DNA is TGCGCCACCTACCCCGGGGGAGATGAGCAGTTCTTC. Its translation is CATYPGGDEQFF.

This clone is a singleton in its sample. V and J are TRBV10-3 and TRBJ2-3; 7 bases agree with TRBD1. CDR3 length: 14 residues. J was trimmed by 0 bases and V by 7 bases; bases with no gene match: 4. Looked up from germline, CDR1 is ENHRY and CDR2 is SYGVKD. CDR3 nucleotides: TGTGCCATCAAGGGGGCGTTTAGCACAGATACGCAGTATTTT. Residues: CAIKGAFSTDTQYF.

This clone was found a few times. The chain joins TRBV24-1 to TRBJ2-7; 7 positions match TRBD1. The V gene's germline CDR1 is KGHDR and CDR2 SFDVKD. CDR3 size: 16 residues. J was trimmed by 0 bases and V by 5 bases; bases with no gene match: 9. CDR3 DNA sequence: TGTGCCACCAGTGTTCTCGACAGGGCACTCTCCTACGAGCAGTACTTC. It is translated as CATSVLDRALSYEQYF.

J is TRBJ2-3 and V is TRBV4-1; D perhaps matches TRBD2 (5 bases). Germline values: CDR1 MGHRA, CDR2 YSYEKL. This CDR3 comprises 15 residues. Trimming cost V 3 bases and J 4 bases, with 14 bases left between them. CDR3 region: CASSHPQRVSDTQYF. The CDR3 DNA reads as TGCGCCAGCAGCCACCCCCAGAGGGTTTCAGATACGCAGTATTTT.

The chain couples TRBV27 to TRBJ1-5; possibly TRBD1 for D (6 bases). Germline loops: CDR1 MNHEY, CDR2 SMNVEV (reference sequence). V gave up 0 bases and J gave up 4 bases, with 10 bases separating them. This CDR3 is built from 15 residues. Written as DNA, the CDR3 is TGTGCCAGCAGTTTATCCTACAGGGTAAATCAGCCCCAGCATTTT. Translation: CASSLSYRVNQPQHF.

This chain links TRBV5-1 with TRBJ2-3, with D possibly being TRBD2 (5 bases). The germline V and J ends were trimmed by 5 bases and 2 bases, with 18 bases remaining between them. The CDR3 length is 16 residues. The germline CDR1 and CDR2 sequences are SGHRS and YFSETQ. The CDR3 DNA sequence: TGCGCCAGCAGTCCCATCCACCGCGGGCCCACAGATACGCAGTATTTT. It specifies CASSPIHRGPTDTQYF.

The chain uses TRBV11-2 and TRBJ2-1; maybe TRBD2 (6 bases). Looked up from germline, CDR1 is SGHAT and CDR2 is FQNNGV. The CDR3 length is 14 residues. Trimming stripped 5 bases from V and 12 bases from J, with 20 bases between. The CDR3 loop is CASSLPTRPGGQFF. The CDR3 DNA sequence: TGTGCCAGCAGCCTTCCGACTCGCCCCGGGGGGCAGTTCTTC.

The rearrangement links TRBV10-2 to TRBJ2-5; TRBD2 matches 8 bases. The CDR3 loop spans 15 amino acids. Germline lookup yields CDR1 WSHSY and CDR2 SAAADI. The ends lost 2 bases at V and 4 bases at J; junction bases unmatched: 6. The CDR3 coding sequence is TGCGCCAGCAGTGAGGTCCGGGAGGGCTTAGAGACCCAGTACTTC. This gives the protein CASSEVREGLETQYF.

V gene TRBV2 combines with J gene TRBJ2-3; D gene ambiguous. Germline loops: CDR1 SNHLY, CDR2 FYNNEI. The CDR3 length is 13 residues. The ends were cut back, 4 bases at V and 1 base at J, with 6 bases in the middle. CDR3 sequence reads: CASSGLRTDTQYF. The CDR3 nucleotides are TGTGCCAGCAGTGGACTCCGCACAGATACGCAGTATTTT.

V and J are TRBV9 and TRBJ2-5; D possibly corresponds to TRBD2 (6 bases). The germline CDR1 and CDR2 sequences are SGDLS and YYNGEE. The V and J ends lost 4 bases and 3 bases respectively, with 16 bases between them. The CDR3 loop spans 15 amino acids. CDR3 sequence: CASSSRRGIEETQYF. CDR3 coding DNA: TGTGCCAGCAGCAGCCGGCGGGGAATCGAAGAGACCCAGTACTTC.